Listed below are T cell receptor beta chains from one sample, sequenced in a study of blood T cell repertoires in COVID-19. Sequencing used immunoSEQ multiplex PCR; TCRdb keeps in-frame clones, though not all of them. The table lists a few hundred thousand clones, approximately 89% of them singletons. Sequencing used PBMCs or T cells enriched from blood (not recorded which). The receptor source for this set is a young woman who had recovered from COVID-19. The CDR3 runs from the conserved cysteine through the conserved F or W. The D gene is left open where the match is weak. The size of a clone is reported for some rows only, either as once, few or many, or as a class for expanded clones.

j_call: TRBJ2-1; clone_size: NA; d_call: TRBD2; v_call: TRBV3-1/TRBV3-2; cdr3_aa: CASSQVLAGEHKRDNEQFF; cdr3_nt: TGTGCCAGCAGCCAAGTTTTGGCGGGGGAACATAAAAGAGACAATGAGCAGTTCTTC
j_call: TRBJ1-1; clone_size: NA; d_call: NA; v_call: TRBV28; cdr3_aa: CASFPRFRNTEAFF; cdr3_nt: TGTGCCAGCTTCCCAAGATTCAGGAACACTGAAGCTTTCTTT
j_call: TRBJ2-5; clone_size: once; d_call: TRBD1; v_call: TRBV28; cdr3_aa: CASSLVDRGETQYF; cdr3_nt: TGTGCCAGCAGTTTAGTCGACAGGGGAGAGACCCAGTACTTC
j_call: TRBJ1-4; clone_size: NA; d_call: TRBD1; v_call: TRBV3-1/TRBV3-2; cdr3_aa: CASSQEQGVYRATNEKLFF; cdr3_nt: TGTGCCAGCAGCCAAGAACAGGGGGTGTACCGCGCAACTAATGAAAAACTGTTTTTT
j_call: TRBJ2-3; clone_size: once; d_call: NA; v_call: TRBV9; cdr3_aa: CASSVITAGGDTQYF; cdr3_nt: TGTGCCAGCAGCGTGATAACCGCCGGCGGGGATACGCAGTATTTT
j_call: TRBJ2-3; clone_size: NA; d_call: NA; v_call: TRBV28; cdr3_aa: CASSVFSSVGRDTQYF; cdr3_nt: TGTGCCAGCAGTGTCTTTTCTAGCGTGGGACGGGATACGCAGTATTTT
j_call: TRBJ1-2; clone_size: NA; d_call: NA; v_call: TRBV6-5; cdr3_aa: CASSRQGNYGYTF; cdr3_nt: TGTGCCAGCAGTCGTCAGGGGAACTATGGCTACACCTTC
j_call: TRBJ1-4; clone_size: NA; d_call: NA; v_call: TRBV18; cdr3_aa: CASSPEAEGVEKLFF; cdr3_nt: TGTGCCAGCTCACCAGAGGCGGAAGGGGTGGAAAAACTGTTTTTT
j_call: TRBJ2-2; clone_size: few; d_call: NA; v_call: TRBV2; cdr3_aa: CASSEYRPTGELFF; cdr3_nt: TGTGCCAGCAGTGAATACAGACCCACCGGGGAGCTGTTTTTT
j_call: TRBJ1-1; clone_size: NA; d_call: NA; v_call: TRBV2; cdr3_aa: CASSPGRNTEAFF; cdr3_nt: TGTGCCAGCTCGCCCGGTAGGAACACTGAAGCTTTCTTT
j_call: TRBJ2-7; clone_size: once; d_call: TRBD1; v_call: TRBV10-1; cdr3_aa: CASSEYGTATWEQYF; cdr3_nt: TGCGCCAGCAGTGAGTACGGGACAGCTACGTGGGAGCAGTACTTC
j_call: TRBJ1-5; clone_size: few; d_call: TRBD1; v_call: TRBV15; cdr3_aa: CATSRDRGKSQPQHF; cdr3_nt: TGTGCCACCAGCCGGGACAGGGGAAAGAGTCAGCCCCAGCATTTT
j_call: TRBJ1-1; clone_size: NA; d_call: NA; v_call: TRBV28; cdr3_aa: CASTGGGAFNEAFF; cdr3_nt: TGTGCCAGCACCGGCGGGGGCGCCTTTAATGAAGCTTTCTTT
j_call: TRBJ1-5; clone_size: NA; d_call: NA; v_call: TRBV28; cdr3_aa: CASSQGGGEGQPQHF; cdr3_nt: TGTGCCAGCAGCCAAGGCGGGGGGGAAGGTCAGCCCCAGCATTTT
j_call: TRBJ2-7; clone_size: NA; d_call: TRBD2; v_call: TRBV9; cdr3_aa: CASSVSGRSSYEQYF; cdr3_nt: TGTGCCAGCAGCGTAAGCGGGAGGAGCTCCTACGAGCAGTACTTC
j_call: TRBJ2-1; clone_size: NA; d_call: NA; v_call: TRBV29-1; cdr3_aa: CSVEGTDIVADRSSYNEQFF; cdr3_nt: TGCAGCGTTGAAGGTACGGACATAGTGGCGGACCGGAGCTCCTACAATGAGCAGTTCTTC
j_call: TRBJ1-3; clone_size: NA; d_call: NA; v_call: TRBV19; cdr3_aa: CASSTGYSGNTIYF; cdr3_nt: TGTGCCAGTAGTACGGGATACTCTGGAAACACCATATATTTT
j_call: TRBJ1-4; clone_size: NA; d_call: NA; v_call: TRBV2; cdr3_aa: CASRRVGANEKLFF; cdr3_nt: TGTGCCAGCAGGAGGGTCGGAGCTAATGAAAAACTGTTTTTT
j_call: TRBJ1-2; clone_size: NA; d_call: TRBD1; v_call: TRBV5-5; cdr3_aa: CASSPMGQGAPNYGYTF; cdr3_nt: TGTGCCAGCAGCCCCATGGGACAGGGGGCGCCTAACTATGGCTACACCTTC
j_call: TRBJ2-7; clone_size: NA; d_call: NA; v_call: TRBV7-2; cdr3_aa: CASSLGQNSYEQYF; cdr3_nt: TGTGCCAGCAGCTTAGGACAGAACTCCTACGAGCAGTACTTC
j_call: TRBJ1-2; clone_size: NA; d_call: NA; v_call: TRBV5-4; cdr3_aa: CASSLGAGGGAVGYTF; cdr3_nt: TGTGCCAGCAGCTTGGGGGCGGGCGGGGGCGCGGTTGGCTACACCTTC
j_call: TRBJ1-2; clone_size: NA; d_call: TRBD1; v_call: TRBV7-9; cdr3_aa: CASSLDGTGSNGYTF; cdr3_nt: TGTGCCAGCAGCTTAGACGGGACAGGGTCTAATGGCTACACCTTC
j_call: TRBJ2-1; clone_size: NA; d_call: TRBD1; v_call: TRBV5-4; cdr3_aa: CASRQTLDRGYNEQFF; cdr3_nt: TGTGCCAGCAGACAGACCCTGGACAGGGGGTACAATGAGCAGTTCTTC
j_call: TRBJ1-2; clone_size: NA; d_call: NA; v_call: TRBV19; cdr3_aa: CASVSAGDPYGYTF; cdr3_nt: TGTGCCAGTGTGTCCGCGGGGGATCCCTATGGCTACACCTTC
j_call: TRBJ2-1; clone_size: NA; d_call: TRBD2; v_call: TRBV5-6; cdr3_aa: CASSQTSGYYNEQFF; cdr3_nt: TGTGCCAGCAGCCAGACTAGCGGCTATTACAATGAGCAGTTCTTC
j_call: TRBJ2-1; clone_size: once; d_call: TRBD2; v_call: TRBV5-1; cdr3_aa: CASSLVGLGYNEQFF; cdr3_nt: TGCGCCAGCAGCTTGGTGGGACTAGGGTACAATGAGCAGTTCTTC
j_call: TRBJ2-1; clone_size: NA; d_call: NA; v_call: TRBV28; cdr3_aa: CASSLSAGSQFF; cdr3_nt: TGTGCCAGCAGTTTATCGGCGGGGTCACAGTTCTTC
j_call: TRBJ1-1; clone_size: once; d_call: NA; v_call: TRBV5-1; cdr3_aa: CASSLGQSTAEAFF; cdr3_nt: TGCGCCAGCAGCTTGGGACAGTCAACCGCTGAAGCTTTCTTT
j_call: TRBJ2-7; clone_size: NA; d_call: NA; v_call: TRBV11-3; cdr3_aa: CASSLDAQGNHEQYF; cdr3_nt: TGTGCCAGCAGCTTAGATGCCCAGGGGAACCACGAGCAGTACTTC
j_call: TRBJ2-3; clone_size: NA; d_call: TRBD2; v_call: TRBV20-1; cdr3_aa: CSARRGDAQYF; cdr3_nt: TGCAGTGCTAGACGGGGGGATGCGCAGTATTTT
j_call: TRBJ2-7; clone_size: NA; d_call: NA; v_call: TRBV4-1; cdr3_aa: CASSPTPDLLTYEQYF; cdr3_nt: TGCGCCAGCAGCCCAACCCCGGACTTACTGACTTACGAGCAGTACTTC
j_call: TRBJ1-1; clone_size: NA; d_call: TRBD1; v_call: TRBV11-2; cdr3_aa: CASSFGQGTEAFF; cdr3_nt: TGTGCCAGCAGCTTTGGACAGGGCACTGAAGCTTTCTTT
j_call: TRBJ1-2; clone_size: few; d_call: NA; v_call: TRBV19; cdr3_aa: CASSLQDGRYGYTF; cdr3_nt: TGTGCCAGTAGTCTGCAGGATGGGCGATATGGCTACACCTTC
j_call: TRBJ1-1; clone_size: NA; d_call: NA; v_call: TRBV7-2; cdr3_aa: CASSLFTGTEAFF; cdr3_nt: TGTGCCAGCAGCTTATTTACGGGGACTGAAGCTTTCTTT
j_call: TRBJ2-7; clone_size: NA; d_call: TRBD2; v_call: TRBV19; cdr3_aa: CASSSGSSYEQYF; cdr3_nt: TGTGCCAGTAGCAGCGGGAGCTCCTACGAGCAGTACTTC
j_call: TRBJ1-3; clone_size: few; d_call: NA; v_call: TRBV18; cdr3_aa: CASSQRNSRNTIYF; cdr3_nt: TGTGCCAGCTCACAACGGAACAGTCGAAACACCATATATTTT